This TCR beta chain was captured in a study of early T cells in non-severe SARS-CoV-2 infection (dated by TCRdb to the early 2020s). General notes on the study: Because TCR sequencing was done on bulk RNA from unsorted whole blood, the alpha and beta chains could not be paired.

A remark on this clonotype: This receptor's antigen is unknown. No much larger clonotype is one base removed from it; base qualities were not supplied.

Set within a cohort of healthcare workers in London, UK, this nested case-control study involved weekly PCR testing of nasopharyngeal swabs along with blood sampling. Healthcare workers were enrolled in the week of the UK lockdown, from 23 to 31 March 2020, and were followed every week for up to roughly 16 weeks. Receptor amplification or capture employed 5' RACE. The instrument was a NextSeq 500. Unique molecular identifiers were attached to individual cDNA molecules in the TCR library protocol so that sequencing error and PCR bias could be corrected. TCR alpha and beta chains were both sequenced, and the abundances of alpha and beta sequences in each sample were closely correlated with each other. In the authors' own workflow: Decombinator V4 was used to annotate TCR sequences for V gene, J gene and CDR3. Expanded TCRs were defined as changing significantly between any two time points under a Poisson model with p below 0.0001. TCR abundances were normalised to the total number of TCRs sequenced per sample and expressed as counts per million. TRAV1-2 paired with TRAJ12, TRAJ20 or TRAJ33 defined MAIT TCRs, while TRAV10 paired with TRAJ18 defined iNKT TCRs. VDJdb, accessed 1 November 2021, was searched for CMV, EBV and SARS-CoV-2 annotated TCRs, with TCRs annotated for multiple antigens excluded. The public sequencing data were trimmed at Q25 with fastp and processed into clonotypes with MiXCR by TCRdb, which kept only in-frame beta chains. Rows with a matching CDR3 protein are joined into one entry that keeps the most common DNA and genes. The V and J calls were not made by the authors but by TCRdb's processing. Present in this sample are 86,000 or so distinct CDR3 sequences, approximately 6% of which were seen just once. The top ten constitute roughly 8.4% of the sample.

Findings and caveats that apply to the study as a whole: VDJdb matching was skewed toward anti-spike CD8 responses and likely underestimated virus-specific expansions, missing private and CD4 specificities.

Trimming at the junction amounts to 5 bases on V and 0 bases on J, and the germline ends lie 5 bases apart. The CDR3, from cysteine to phenylalanine, totals 12 residues. Here the CDR3 DNA is all that survives: 36 bases in frame from base 1. Via the germline V gene, CDR1 is SGHTA and CDR2 FQGNSA. This clonotype was obtained from an adult who was a healthcare worker with PCR-confirmed SARS-CoV-2 infection or an uninfected control (not recorded which). Sequencing input: whole blood. The chain is assembled from TRBV7-2 and TRBJ2-7; the D gene remains uncertain. DNA sequence: TGTGCCAGCAGCAAACACTCCTACGAGCAGTACTTC. Translated, this gives CASSKHSYEQYF. With the rest looked up from the reference TRBV7-2 and TRBJ2-7 genes rather than sequenced, the full variable domain is GAGVSQSPSNKVTEKGKDVELRCDPISGHTALYWYRQSLGQGLEFLIYFQGNSAPDKSGLPSDRFSAERTGGSVSTLTIQRTQQEDSAVYLCASSKHSYEQYFGPGTRLTVT.